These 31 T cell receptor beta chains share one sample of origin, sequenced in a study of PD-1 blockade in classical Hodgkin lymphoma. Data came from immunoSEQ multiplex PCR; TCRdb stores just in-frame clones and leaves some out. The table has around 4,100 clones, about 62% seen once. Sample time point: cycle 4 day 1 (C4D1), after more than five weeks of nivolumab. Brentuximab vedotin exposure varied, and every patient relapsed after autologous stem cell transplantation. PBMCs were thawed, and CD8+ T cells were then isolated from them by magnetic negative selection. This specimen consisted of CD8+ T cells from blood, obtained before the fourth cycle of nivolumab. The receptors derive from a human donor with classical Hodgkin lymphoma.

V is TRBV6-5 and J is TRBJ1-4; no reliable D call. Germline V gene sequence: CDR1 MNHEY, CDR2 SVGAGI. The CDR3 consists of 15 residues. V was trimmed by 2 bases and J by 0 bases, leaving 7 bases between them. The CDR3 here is CASSYQNPTNEKLFF. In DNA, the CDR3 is TGTGCCAGCAGTTACCAGAACCCAACTAATGAAAAACTGTTTTTT.

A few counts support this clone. Written as DNA, the CDR3 is TGTGCCAGCAGTCCTAGCGGGATAAGCTACGAGCAGTACTTC. Its protein product is CASSPSGISYEQYF. The chain is built from TRBV7-9 and TRBJ2-7, with 9 bases identical to TRBD2. This CDR3 spans 14 amino acids. CDR1 SEHNR and CDR2 FQNEAQ come from the germline V gene (reference sequence). V dropped 6 bases and J dropped 3; count of bases not matched to a gene: 6. The complete variable domain, with remaining parts taken from reference TRBV7-9 and TRBJ2-7, reads DTGVSQNPRHKITKRGQNVTFRCDPISEHNRLYWYRQTLGQGPEFLTYFQNEAQLEKSRLLSDRFSAERPKGSFSTLEIQRTEQGDSAMYLCASSPSGISYEQYFGPGTRLTVT.

The CDR3 DNA reads TGTGCCAGCAGCTCTAGCGGGGGGACAGATACGCAGTATTTT. The encoded protein is CASSSSGGTDTQYF. This chain connects TRBV7-3 to TRBJ2-3, with TRBD2 matching over 11 bases. V dropped 4 bases and J dropped 3; count of bases not matched to a gene: 0. The CDR3 has 14 amino acids. Germline V gene lookup returns CDR1 SGHTA and CDR2 FQGTGA.

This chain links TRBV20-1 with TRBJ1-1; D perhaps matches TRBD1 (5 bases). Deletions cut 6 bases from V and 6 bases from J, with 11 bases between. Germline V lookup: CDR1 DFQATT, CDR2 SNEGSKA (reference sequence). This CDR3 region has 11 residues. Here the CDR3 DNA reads TGCAGTGCGACCCGACAGTCTGAAGCTTTCTTT. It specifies CSATRQSEAFF.

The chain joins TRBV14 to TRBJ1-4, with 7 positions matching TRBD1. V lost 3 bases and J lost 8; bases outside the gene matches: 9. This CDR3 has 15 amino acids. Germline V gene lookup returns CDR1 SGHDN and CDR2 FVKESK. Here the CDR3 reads CASSQKTGRREKLFF. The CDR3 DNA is TGTGCCAGCAGCCAGAAGACAGGGAGGAGAGAAAAACTGTTTTTT.

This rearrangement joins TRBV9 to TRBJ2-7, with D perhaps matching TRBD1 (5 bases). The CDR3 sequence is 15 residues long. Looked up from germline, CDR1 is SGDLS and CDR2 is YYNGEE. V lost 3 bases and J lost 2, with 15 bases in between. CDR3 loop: CASSAQGDLTYEQYF. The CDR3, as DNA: TGTGCCAGCAGCGCTCAGGGCGACCTAACCTACGAGCAGTACTTC. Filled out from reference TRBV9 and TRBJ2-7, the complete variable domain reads DSGVTQTPKHLITATGQRVTLRCSPRSGDLSVYWYQQSLDQGLQFLIQYYNGEERAKGNILERFSAQQFPDLHSELNLSSLELGDSALYFCASSAQGDLTYEQYFGPGTRLTVT.

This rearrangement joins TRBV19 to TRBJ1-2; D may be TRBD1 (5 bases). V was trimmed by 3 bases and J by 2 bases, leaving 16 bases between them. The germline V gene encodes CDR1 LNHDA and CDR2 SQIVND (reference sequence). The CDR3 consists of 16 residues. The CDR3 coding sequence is TGTGCCAGTAGTATTGGCGGGGGGGATGTGAACTATGGCTACACCTTC. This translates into CASSIGGGDVNYGYTF.

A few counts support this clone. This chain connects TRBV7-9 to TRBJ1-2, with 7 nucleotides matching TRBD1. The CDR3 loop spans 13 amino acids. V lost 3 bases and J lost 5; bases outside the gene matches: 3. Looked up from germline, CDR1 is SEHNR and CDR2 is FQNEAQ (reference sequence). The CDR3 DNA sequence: TGTGCCAGCAGCTTCCAGGGGGGATATGGCTACACCTTC. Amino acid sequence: CASSFQGGYGYTF. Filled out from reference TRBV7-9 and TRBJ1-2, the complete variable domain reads DTGVSQNPRHKITKRGQNVTFRCDPISEHNRLYWYRQTLGQGPEFLTYFQNEAQLEKSRLLSDRFSAERPKGSFSTLEIQRTEQGDSAMYLCASSFQGGYGYTFGSGTRLTVV.

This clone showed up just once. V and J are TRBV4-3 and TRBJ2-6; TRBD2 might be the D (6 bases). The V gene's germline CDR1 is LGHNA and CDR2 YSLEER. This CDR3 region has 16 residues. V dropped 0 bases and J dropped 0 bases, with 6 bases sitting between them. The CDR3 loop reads CASSQEAGSGANVLTF. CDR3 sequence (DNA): TGCGCCAGCAGCCAAGAAGCGGGCTCTGGGGCCAACGTCCTGACTTTC.

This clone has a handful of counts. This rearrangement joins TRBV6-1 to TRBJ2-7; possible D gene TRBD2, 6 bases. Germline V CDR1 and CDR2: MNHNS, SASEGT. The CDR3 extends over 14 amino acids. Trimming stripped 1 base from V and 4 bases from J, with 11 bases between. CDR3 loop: CASSEVDGGYEQYF. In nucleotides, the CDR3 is TGTGCCAGCAGTGAAGTGGATGGGGGGTACGAGCAGTACTTC.

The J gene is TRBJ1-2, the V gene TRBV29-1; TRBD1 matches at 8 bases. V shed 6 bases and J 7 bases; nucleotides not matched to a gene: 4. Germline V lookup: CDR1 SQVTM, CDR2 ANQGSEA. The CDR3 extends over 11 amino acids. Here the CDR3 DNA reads TGCAGCGTGCGGACAGGGTTTGGCTACACCTTC. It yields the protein CSVRTGFGYTF.

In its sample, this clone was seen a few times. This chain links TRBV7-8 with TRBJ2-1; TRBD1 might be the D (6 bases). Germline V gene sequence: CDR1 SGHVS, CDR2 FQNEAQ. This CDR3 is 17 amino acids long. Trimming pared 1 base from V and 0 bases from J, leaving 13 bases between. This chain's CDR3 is CASSLDLTGDSYNEQFF. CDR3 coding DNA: TGTGCCAGCAGCTTAGATTTGACAGGCGACTCCTACAATGAGCAGTTCTTC. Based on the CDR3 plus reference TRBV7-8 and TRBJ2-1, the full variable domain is GAGVSQSPRYKVAKRGQDVALRCDPISGHVSLFWYQQALGQGPEFLTYFQNEAQLDKSGLPSDRFFAERPEGSVSTLKIQRTQQEDSAVYLCASSLDLTGDSYNEQFFGPGTRLTVL.

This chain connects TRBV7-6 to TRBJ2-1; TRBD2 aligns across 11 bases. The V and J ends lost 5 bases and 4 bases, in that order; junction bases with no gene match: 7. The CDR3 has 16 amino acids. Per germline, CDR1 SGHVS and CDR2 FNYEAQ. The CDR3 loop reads CASSSGVAGGYNEQFF. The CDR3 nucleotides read TGTGCCAGCAGCAGCGGGGTAGCGGGAGGGTACAATGAGCAGTTCTTC.

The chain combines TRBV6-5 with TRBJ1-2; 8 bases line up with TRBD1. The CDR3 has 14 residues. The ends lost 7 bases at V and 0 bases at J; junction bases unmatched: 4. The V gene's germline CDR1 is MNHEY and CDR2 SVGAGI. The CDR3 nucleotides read TGTGCCAGCACCCCGACAGGGGCTAACTATGGCTACACCTTC. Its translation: CASTPTGANYGYTF.

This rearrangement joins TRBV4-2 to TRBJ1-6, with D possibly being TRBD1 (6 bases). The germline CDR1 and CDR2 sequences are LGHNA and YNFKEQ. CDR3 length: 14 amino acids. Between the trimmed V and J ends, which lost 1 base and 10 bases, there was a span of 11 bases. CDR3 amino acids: CASSQAGDLSPLHF. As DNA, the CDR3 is TGTGCCAGCAGCCAAGCAGGGGATCTCTCACCCCTCCACTTT.

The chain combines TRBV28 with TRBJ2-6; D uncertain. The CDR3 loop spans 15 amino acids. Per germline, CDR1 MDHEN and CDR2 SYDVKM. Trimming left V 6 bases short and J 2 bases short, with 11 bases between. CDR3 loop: CASRLRETGANVLTF. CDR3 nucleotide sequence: TGTGCCAGCAGACTAAGGGAAACTGGGGCCAACGTCCTGACTTTC.

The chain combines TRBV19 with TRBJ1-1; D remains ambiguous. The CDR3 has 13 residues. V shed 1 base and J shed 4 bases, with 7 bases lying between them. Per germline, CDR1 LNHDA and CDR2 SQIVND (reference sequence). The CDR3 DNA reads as TGTGCCAGTAGTATAGGGGGTATCACTGAAGCTTTCTTT. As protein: CASSIGGITEAFF.

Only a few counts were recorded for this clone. The CDR3 sequence: CASSPDIDEQFF. CDR3 nucleotides: TGTGCCAGCAGTCCGGACATAGATGAGCAGTTCTTC. The rearrangement uses TRBV6-5 and TRBJ2-1; maybe TRBD1 (5 bases). Germline CDR1 reads MNHEY; CDR2 reads SVGAGI. V lost 5 bases and J 8 bases, leaving 10 bases between the germline ends. The CDR3 runs to 12 residues.

DNA of the CDR3: TGTGCCAGCAGCAAAGGAGGACAGGAGAACTACGAGCAGTACTTC. This gives the protein CASSKGGQENYEQYF. This rearrangement joins TRBV21-1 to TRBJ2-7; whether TRBD1, the table's D call, matches the DNA was not checked. TRBV21-1 is tagged as a pseudogene. This CDR3 is 15 amino acids long.

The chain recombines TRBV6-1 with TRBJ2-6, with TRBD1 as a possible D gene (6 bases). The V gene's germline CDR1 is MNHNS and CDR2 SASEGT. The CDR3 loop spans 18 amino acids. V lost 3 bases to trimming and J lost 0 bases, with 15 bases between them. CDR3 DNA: TGTGCCAGCAGTGACCGGGACACCGGGACCTCTGGGGCCAACGTCCTGACTTTC. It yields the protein CASSDRDTGTSGANVLTF.

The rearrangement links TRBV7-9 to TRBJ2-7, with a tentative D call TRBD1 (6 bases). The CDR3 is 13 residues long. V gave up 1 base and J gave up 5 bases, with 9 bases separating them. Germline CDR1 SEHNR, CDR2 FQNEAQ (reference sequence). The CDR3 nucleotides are TGTGCCAGCAGCTTAGACAGGGTTGACGAGCAGTACTTC. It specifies CASSLDRVDEQYF. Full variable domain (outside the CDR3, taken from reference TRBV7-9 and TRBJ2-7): DTGVSQNPRHKITKRGQNVTFRCDPISEHNRLYWYRQTLGQGPEFLTYFQNEAQLEKSRLLSDRFSAERPKGSFSTLEIQRTEQGDSAMYLCASSLDRVDEQYFGPGTRLTVT.

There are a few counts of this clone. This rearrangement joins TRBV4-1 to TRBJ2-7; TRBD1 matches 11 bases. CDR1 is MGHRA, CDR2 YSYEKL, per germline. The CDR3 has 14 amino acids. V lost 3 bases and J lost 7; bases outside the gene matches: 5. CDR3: CASSHGQGAREQYF. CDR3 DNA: TGCGCCAGCAGCCACGGACAGGGGGCTCGGGAGCAGTACTTC.

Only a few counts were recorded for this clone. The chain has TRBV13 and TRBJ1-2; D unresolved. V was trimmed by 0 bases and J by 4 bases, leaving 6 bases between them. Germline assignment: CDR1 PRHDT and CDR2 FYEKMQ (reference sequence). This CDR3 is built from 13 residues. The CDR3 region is CASSLGGVYGYTF. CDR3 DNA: TGTGCCAGCAGCTTAGGGGGTGTCTATGGCTACACCTTC.

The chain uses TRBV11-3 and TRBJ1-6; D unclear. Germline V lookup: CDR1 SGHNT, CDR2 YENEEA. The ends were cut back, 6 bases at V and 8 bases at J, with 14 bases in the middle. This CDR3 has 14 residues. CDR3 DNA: TGTGCCAGCAGAGACCTAGGTGGTTATTCACCCCTCCACTTT. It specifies CASRDLGGYSPLHF.

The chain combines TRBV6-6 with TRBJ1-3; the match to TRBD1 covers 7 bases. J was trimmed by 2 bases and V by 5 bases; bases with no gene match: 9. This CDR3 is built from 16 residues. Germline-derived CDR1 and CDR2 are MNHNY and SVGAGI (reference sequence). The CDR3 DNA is TGTGCCAGCAGTACCGGGACAGAGATTCCTGGAAACACCATATATTTT. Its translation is CASSTGTEIPGNTIYF.

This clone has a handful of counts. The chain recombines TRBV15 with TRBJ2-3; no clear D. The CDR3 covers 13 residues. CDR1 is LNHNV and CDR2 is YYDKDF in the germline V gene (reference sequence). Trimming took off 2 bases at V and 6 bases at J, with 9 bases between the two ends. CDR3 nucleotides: TGTGCCACCAGCAGACCTCCAGATGATACGCAGTATTTT. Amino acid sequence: CATSRPPDDTQYF.

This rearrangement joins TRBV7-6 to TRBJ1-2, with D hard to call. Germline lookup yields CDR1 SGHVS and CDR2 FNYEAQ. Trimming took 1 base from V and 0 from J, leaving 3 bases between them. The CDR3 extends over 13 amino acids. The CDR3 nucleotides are TGTGCCAGCAGCTTAGACCCTAACTATGGCTACACCTTC. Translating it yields CASSLDPNYGYTF. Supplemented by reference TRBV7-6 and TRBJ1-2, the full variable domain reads GAGVSQSPRYKVTKRGQDVALRCDPISGHVSLYWYRQALGQGPEFLTYFNYEAQQDKSGLPNDRFSAERPEGSISTLTIQRTEQRDSAMYRCASSLDPNYGYTFGSGTRLTVV.

CDR3 nucleotide sequence: TGCGCCAGCAGCCTTTGGACCACGATCGACGAGCAGTACTTC. Amino acid sequence: CASSLWTTIDEQYF. V gene TRBV5-1 combines with J gene TRBJ2-7; unclear D gene. Germline V gene sequence: CDR1 SGHRS, CDR2 YFSETQ. The length of the CDR3 is 14 residues. Trimming stripped 4 bases from V and 5 bases from J, with 16 bases between. Filled out from reference TRBV5-1 and TRBJ2-7, the complete variable domain reads KAGVTQTPRYLIKTRGQQVTLSCSPISGHRSVSWYQQTPGQGLQFLFEYFSETQRNKGNFPGRFSGRQFSNSRSEMNVSTLELGDSALYLCASSLWTTIDEQYFGPGTRLTVT.

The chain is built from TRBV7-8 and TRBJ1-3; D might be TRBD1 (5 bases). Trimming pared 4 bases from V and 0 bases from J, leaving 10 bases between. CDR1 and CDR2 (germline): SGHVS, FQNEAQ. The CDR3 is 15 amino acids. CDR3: CASSSTGGSGNTIYF. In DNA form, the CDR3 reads TGTGCCAGCAGCTCTACAGGCGGCTCTGGAAACACCATATATTTT.

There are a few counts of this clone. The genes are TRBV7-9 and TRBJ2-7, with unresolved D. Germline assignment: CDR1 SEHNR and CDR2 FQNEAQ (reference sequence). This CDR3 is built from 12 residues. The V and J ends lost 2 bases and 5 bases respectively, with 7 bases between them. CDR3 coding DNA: TGTGCCAGCAGCTTATCTTGGGACGAGCAGTACTTC. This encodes CASSLSWDEQYF.

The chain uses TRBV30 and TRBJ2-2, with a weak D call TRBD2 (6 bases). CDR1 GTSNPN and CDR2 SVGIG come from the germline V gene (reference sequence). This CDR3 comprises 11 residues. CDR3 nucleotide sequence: TGTGGAGGCGGGGCGGGCGGGGAGCTGTTTTTT. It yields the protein CGGGAGGELFF.